This T cell receptor (beta chain) was identified during a study of T cell repertoires in cytomegalovirus infection. Study-level background: Matching HLA type and CMV infection were both indicated by public TCR beta signatures.

The CDR3 is 13 residues long. CDR1 is DFQATT and CDR2 is SNEGSKA in the germline V gene (reference sequence). Trimming left V 0 bases short and J 6 bases short, with 11 bases between. As for this clonotype: What it binds is not known.

TCRdb itself ran the reads through MiXCR, one entry per CDR3 protein. The repertoire holds some 160,000 distinct CDR3 sequences, with 15% to 20% as singletons. General observations from the study: It was HLA-C-restricted CMV-specific TCR beta clonotypes that dominated the response ex vivo. Carriers of CMV and the relevant HLA type were discriminated by public TCR beta frequency.

The sequenced sample was CD8+ T cells from PBMCs. The clonotype comes from a human donor in good health (CMV status not recorded). Some clones in this sample may be carry-over from other donors' samples. This chain joins TRBV20-1 and TRBJ1-2, with unresolved D. The CDR3 region is CSARDLTAHGYTF. In DNA form, the CDR3 reads TGCAGTGCTAGAGATCTCACGGCCCATGGCTACACCTTC.